The entry that follows covers one TCR beta chain sequence. The data were obtained in a study of blood T cell repertoires in COVID-19. About the research overall: Researchers got acute and convalescent COVID-19 samples from the United States, Italy and Spain.

Per the original data handling: Reference gene primers were amplified, and this amplification served to estimate nucleated cell counts. The repertoire was sequenced with immunoSEQ multiplex PCR; TCRdb's copy has only in-frame clones and lacks some. V and J calls and clone size come straight from that table; D and trimming were deduced from the DNA. The table lists about 180,000 clones, over 60% of them singletons, with roughly 28% in the top ten. The germline V gene encodes CDR1 LNHDA and CDR2 SQIVND (reference sequence). J gave up 0 bases and V 3 bases, and 5 bases lay outside the gene matches. This CDR3 has 15 amino acids.

This rearrangement joins TRBV19 to TRBJ2-7, with 7 bases fitting TRBD1. Sequencing was done on a sample of peripheral blood. This clonotype originated in a woman between 70 and 85 years old with acute or convalescent COVID-19. The DNA for the CDR3 is TGTGCCAGTAGTATCACAGGGGAAGCCTCCTACGAGCAGTACTTC. It translates to CASSITGEASYEQYF.